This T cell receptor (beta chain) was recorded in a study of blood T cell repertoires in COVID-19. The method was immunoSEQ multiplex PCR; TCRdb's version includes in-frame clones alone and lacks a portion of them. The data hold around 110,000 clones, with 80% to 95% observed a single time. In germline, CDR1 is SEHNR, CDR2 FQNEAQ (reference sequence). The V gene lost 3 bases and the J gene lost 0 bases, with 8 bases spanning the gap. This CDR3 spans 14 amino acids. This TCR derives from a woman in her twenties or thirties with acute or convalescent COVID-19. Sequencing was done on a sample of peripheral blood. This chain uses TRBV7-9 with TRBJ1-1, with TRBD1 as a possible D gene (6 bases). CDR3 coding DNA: TGTGCCAGCAGCTTTGGACAGATGAACACTGAAGCTTTCTTT. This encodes CASSFGQMNTEAFF. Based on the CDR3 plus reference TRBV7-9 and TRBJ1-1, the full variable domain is DTGVSQNPRHKITKRGQNVTFRCDPISEHNRLYWYRQTLGQGPEFLTYFQNEAQLEKSRLLSDRFSAERPKGSFSTLEIQRTEQGDSAMYLCASSFGQMNTEAFFGQGTRLTVV.